This TCR beta chain was retrieved from a study of blood T cell repertoires in COVID-19 (dated by TCRdb to 2018 to 2020). Describing the broader study: Collaborator samples came from the United States, Italy and Spain and covered acute and convalescent phases of COVID-19. The material from the prospective study consisted of cDNA or gDNA derived from T cells, B-cell-depleted T cells, or PBMCs. Deeply sampled blood TCRbeta repertoires from subjects exposed to, actively infected with, or recovered from COVID-19 were included in the dataset. A freely available public database, intended as a resource for researchers studying the immune response to SARS-CoV-2, is where the repertoires were released. Samples were obtained from the ongoing ImmuneRACE study (first 160 participants) and from about 1,300 subjects provided by 6 global collaborators. The sample metadata nearly always contained a de-identified subject ID, COVID-19 status, age in years and sex. Where HLA class I and class II types were available, the types were taken from metadata supplied by the sample provider, not from assay-based typing. Points the paper makes about the study in general: How much clinical and demographic metadata was included differed by source and by participant, and the metadata was provided uncurated.

TCRbeta CDR3 regions were amplified from genomic DNA by means of the immunoSEQ Assay, a bias-controlled multiplex PCR. Processing in the source paper ran as follows. The number of nucleated cells in each sample was estimated from the amplification of reference gene primers within the assay. To quantify the absolute abundance of each unique TCRbeta CDR3 rearrangement, sequence reads were collapsed and filtered. For each sample, productive Simpson clonality was calculated by taking the square root of Simpson's diversity index across productive rearrangements. Not all clones reach the TCRdb copy of this immuneACCESS table, which keeps in-frame sequences only. Checked studies attribute under half of the gap to unresolved V genes and leave the rest unexplained. The V and J calls and clone size are taken from that table; D and trimming were inferred from the DNA. Within this sample are fewer than 400,000 clones, with roughly 86% of them counted one time only. The ten top clones hold around 3% of the sample.

In the case of this clone: Its antigen remains undetermined. Base qualities are not provided; no much larger clone lies one nucleotide away.

Whole blood was collected in K2EDTA tubes by collaborating institutions according to the institutions' own protocols. For TCRbeta analysis, collaborators shipped samples as frozen whole blood, isolated PBMCs, or DNA extracted from either of those sample types. Counted from cysteine to phenylalanine, this CDR3 has 15 amino acids. Just CDR3 DNA is preserved here, 45 bases in frame from base 1. From V the trimming removes 4 bases and from J it removes 1 base, while the gene matches leave 5 bases of the junction unaccounted for. Reading the germline V gene (reference sequence) gives CDR1 SGHNT and CDR2 YYREEE.

This TCR came from a human donor in a cohort sampled during active COVID-19. The sequence is built from TRBV5-4 and TRBJ2-3; 8 central bases correspond to TRBD1. The sequenced sample consisted of peripheral blood. The CDR3 loop reads CASSPPGQGTDTQYF. The DNA reads as follows: TGTGCCAGCAGCCCTCCGGGACAGGGCACAGATACGCAGTATTTT.